Shown below are 28 T cell receptor beta chains from a single sample sequenced in a study of T-cell reconstitution after alpha-beta-depleted transplantation in children. Unique molecular identifiers tagged the TCRbeta library. TCRdb passed the PCR reads through MiXCR, listing each CDR3 protein once. The sample contains some 600,000 distinct CDR3 sequences, 10% to 15% of which appear only once. The sequenced sample was PBMCs, mostly from graft donor cells, obtained 360 days after TCRalphabeta/CD19-depleted stem cell transplant. The receptors originated from a male patient younger than 18 who had a stem cell transplant for acute myeloid leukemia, so the T cells may come from the graft donor.

The V call is TRBV3-1, the J call TRBJ2-5, with D tentatively TRBD1 (5 bases). The V and J ends lost 8 bases and 5 bases respectively, with 12 bases between them. The CDR3 is 12 residues long. Germline CDR1 reads LGHDT; CDR2 reads YNNKEL (reference sequence). The CDR3 loop reads CASATGWETQYF. CDR3 bases: TGTGCCAGCGCAACAGGATGGGAGACCCAGTACTTC.

This clonotype occurred a few times. The V gene is TRBV15, the J gene TRBJ2-3; either TRBD1 or TRBD2 may fit D (7 bases each). The V end was cut by 11 bases, the J end by 0 bases, with 18 bases between. CDR3 length: 15 amino acids. Germline loops: CDR1 LNHNV, CDR2 YYDKDF (reference sequence). The CDR3 sequence: CALVRGGGSTDTQYF. DNA of the CDR3: TGTGCCCTCGTCAGGGGGGGCGGGAGCACAGATACGCAGTATTTT.

The J gene is TRBJ2-2, the V gene TRBV5-1, with a possible D match to TRBD1 (6 bases). CDR1 SGHRS and CDR2 YFSETQ come from the germline V gene. The CDR3 spans 16 residues. V lost 4 bases to trimming and J lost 6 bases, with 19 bases between them. The CDR3 reads CASSGQTTGGPGELFF. The CDR3 region has the DNA TGCGCCAGCAGCGGACAGACAACGGGTGGACCCGGGGAGCTGTTTTTT.

There are many counts of this clonotype. The J gene is TRBJ2-4, the V gene TRBV9, with D perhaps matching TRBD2 (5 bases). CDR1 and CDR2 (germline): SGDLS, YYNGEE. The ends were cut back, 0 bases at V and 4 bases at J, with 11 bases in the middle. The CDR3 spans 15 residues. This CDR3 is CASSVAPLDKNIQYF. In DNA, the CDR3 is TGTGCCAGCAGCGTAGCGCCACTAGATAAAAACATTCAGTACTTC.

The chain carries TRBV7-3 and TRBJ2-1; D is unresolved. V lost 4 bases, J lost 2 bases, and 12 bases lay in between. Germline loops: CDR1 SGHTA, CDR2 FQGTGA. This CDR3 region has 15 residues. CDR3 amino acids: CASSSSGDTYNEQFF. In DNA form, the CDR3 reads TGTGCCAGCAGCTCGTCTGGGGATACCTACAATGAGCAGTTCTTC.

This clonotype was seen a handful of times. This sequence joins TRBV4-3 and TRBJ2-7; 8 positions agree with TRBD2. CDR1 is LGHNA, CDR2 YSLEER, per germline. V dropped 3 bases and J dropped 7; count of bases not matched to a gene: 20. The CDR3 loop spans 18 amino acids. The CDR3 DNA is TGCGCCAGCAGCCAGACAGAGCTAGGGACTAGTCGTGCGGGGGAGCAGTACTTC. Residues: CASSQTELGTSRAGEQYF.

The gene calls are TRBV12-3 or TRBV12-4 and TRBJ2-2; 10 bases align to TRBD2. This CDR3 has 17 residues. After removal of 1 base from V and 4 bases from J, the junction contained 6 bases not matched to a gene. This chain's CDR3 is CASSLETLAGVTGELFF. Written as DNA, the CDR3 is TGTGCCAGCAGTTTAGAGACTCTAGCGGGAGTCACCGGGGAGCTGTTTTTT.

The rearrangement uses TRBV4-2 and TRBJ2-7; 14 nucleotides match TRBD2. In germline, CDR1 is LGHNA, CDR2 YNFKEQ. J was trimmed by 3 bases and V by 3 bases; bases with no gene match: 7. This CDR3 comprises 17 residues. The CDR3 here is CASSQPLGLAGDYEQYF. DNA for the CDR3: TGTGCCAGCAGCCAGCCCTTGGGACTAGCGGGAGACTACGAGCAGTACTTC.

This clonotype was picked up a small number of times. The chain uses TRBV7-2 and TRBJ2-7; 10 bases line up with TRBD2. The V and J ends lost 4 bases and 5 bases, in that order; junction bases with no gene match: 11. The CDR3 contains 16 residues. Per the germline V gene, CDR1 is SGHTA and CDR2 is FQGNSA. CDR3 nucleotides: TGTGCCAGCAGCTCTCTCCTAGCGGGAGTCACCGACGAGCAGTACTTC. Residues: CASSSLLAGVTDEQYF.

The J gene is TRBJ2-4, the V gene TRBV29-1; TRBD2 is a possible D gene (5 bases). Trimming took off 0 bases at V and 3 bases at J, with 12 bases between the two ends. This CDR3 comprises 15 residues. The germline V gene has CDR1 SQVTM and CDR2 ANQGSEA. CDR3 DNA sequence: TGCAGCGTTGAAGATCCGGGGATAGGCAAAAACATTCAGTACTTC. Translating it yields CSVEDPGIGKNIQYF.

This clonotype was detected only a few times. The chain joins TRBV7-2 to TRBJ2-1, with 8 positions matching TRBD1. The CDR3 extends over 17 amino acids. The germline V gene has CDR1 SGHTA and CDR2 FQGNSA. V was clipped by 0 bases and J by 9 bases; unmatched bases: 13. CDR3 amino acids: CASSLAYGRGRPAEQFF. The CDR3 nucleotides read TGTGCCAGCAGCTTAGCCTACGGCAGGGGGCGCCCGGCTGAGCAGTTCTTC.

At least ten counts were recorded for this clonotype. The rearrangement links TRBV29-1 to TRBJ2-7; D unresolved. From germline, CDR1 is SQVTM and CDR2 ANQGSEA. The germline V and J ends were trimmed by 8 bases and 5 bases, with 16 bases remaining between them. CDR3 length: 12 residues. The CDR3 sequence is CSWVAETNEQYF. Here the CDR3 DNA reads TGCAGCTGGGTGGCGGAAACTAACGAGCAGTACTTC.

This clonotype was counted many times. The CDR3 region has the DNA TGCAGTGCTAGAAAACTAGCGGGAGGTGGAGGCACAGATACGCAGTATTTT. Protein sequence: CSARKLAGGGGTDTQYF. The J gene is TRBJ2-3, the V gene TRBV20-1; 12 positions match TRBD2. CDR1 is DFQATT and CDR2 is SNEGSKA in the germline V gene (reference sequence). The CDR3 runs 17 residues. V trimming: 2 bases; J trimming: 1 base; junction bases outside the gene matches: 7.

The chain employs TRBV2 and TRBJ2-7; D gene uncertain. The CDR3 loop spans 14 amino acids. Per germline, CDR1 SNHLY and CDR2 FYNNEI. V was cut by 7 bases and J by 3 bases, with 16 bases left in between. The CDR3 DNA sequence: TGTGCCAGCAAGCTCCGCGGTAACCGCTACGAGCAGTACTTC. It codes for CASKLRGNRYEQYF.

The chain combines TRBV6-2 or TRBV6-3 with TRBJ2-2; D is ambiguous. The germline V gene has CDR1 MNHEY and CDR2 SVGEGT. V was pared by 5 bases and J by 6 bases, with 10 bases between. The CDR3 loop spans 13 amino acids. The CDR3 loop is CASSPIIPGELFF. The CDR3 DNA reads TGTGCCAGCAGTCCTATTATCCCCGGGGAGCTGTTTTTT.

In its sample, this clonotype was seen a few times. The chain is built from TRBV7-8 and TRBJ2-1; 14 positions agree with TRBD2. The CDR3 covers 20 residues. The germline V gene has CDR1 SGHVS and CDR2 FQNEAQ. V shed 4 bases and J 8 bases; nucleotides not matched to a gene: 19. The CDR3 coding sequence is TGTGCCAGCAGCTCGAGGGGACTAGCGGGAGTAATCCCCCACGGGGATGAGCAGTTCTTC. Its protein is CASSSRGLAGVIPHGDEQFF.

A few counts support this clonotype. The chain couples TRBV29-1 to TRBJ2-2, with TRBD2 identical over 13 bases. In germline, CDR1 is SQVTM, CDR2 ANQGSEA. V trimming: 4 bases; J trimming: 1 base; junction bases outside the gene matches: 6. The CDR3 spans 17 residues. The DNA of the CDR3 is TGCAGCGTTGGACCTGGACTAGCGGGGGTGAACACCGGGGAGCTGTTTTTT. This translates into CSVGPGLAGVNTGELFF.

This chain connects TRBV24-1 to TRBJ2-5; TRBD2 matches 7 bases. Germline V gene sequence: CDR1 KGHDR, CDR2 SFDVKD. J lost 1 base, V lost 6 bases, and 7 bases had no gene match. The CDR3 contains 15 residues. The CDR3 loop is CATSFAGAVQETQYF. Written as DNA, the CDR3 is TGTGCCACCAGTTTCGCGGGAGCCGTCCAAGAGACCCAGTACTTC.

This clonotype turned up a few times. V and J are TRBV20-1 and TRBJ2-7, with 10 bases aligning to TRBD1. This CDR3 has 14 amino acids. The V gene end was trimmed by 1 base and the J gene end by 4 bases; junction bases not matched to a gene: 4. Germline-derived CDR1 and CDR2 are DFQATT and SNEGSKA (reference sequence). The CDR3 bases are TGCAGTGCTAGAGGGGACAGGGGTCGGTACGAGCAGTACTTC. It specifies CSARGDRGRYEQYF.

The chain links TRBV12-3 or TRBV12-4 to TRBJ2-7, with D uncertain. V lost 3 bases to trimming and J lost 2 bases, with 14 bases between them. The CDR3 covers 15 residues. The CDR3 spells CASSFLDGWTYEQYF. The CDR3 bases are TGTGCCAGCAGTTTCCTCGACGGATGGACCTACGAGCAGTACTTC.

This clonotype has more than one count but fewer than ten. The CDR3 protein is CASSYRGISTDTQYF. The CDR3 DNA is TGTGCCAGCAGTTATAGGGGGATATCGACAGATACGCAGTATTTT. The chain is built from TRBV6-5 and TRBJ2-3, with a possible D match to TRBD1 (6 bases). Trimming pared 3 bases from V and 3 bases from J, leaving 13 bases between. Germline CDR1 and CDR2: MNHEY and SVGAGI. The CDR3 runs 15 residues.

This clonotype has only one observation. A junction end diverges from the germline sequence, so it may reflect a read error. The rearrangement links TRBV20-1 to TRBJ2-7; 12 nucleotides match TRBD2. Germline V gives CDR1 DFQATT, CDR2 SNEGSKA (reference sequence). This CDR3 has 16 amino acids. The CDR3 sequence: CCARVPRLAGESEQYF. The CDR3 nucleotides are TGCTGTGCTAGAGTTCCCCGACTAGCGGGAGAATCCGAGCAGTACTTC.

The J gene is TRBJ2-3, the V gene TRBV12-3 or TRBV12-4; D may be TRBD2 (6 bases). V lost 3 bases, J lost 4 bases, and 20 bases lay in between. CDR3 length equals 17 residues. CDR3 bases: TGTGCCAGCAGTTTGACCCTTGGGGGGAGGATGGCAGATACGCAGTATTTT. It translates to CASSLTLGGRMADTQYF.

The chain combines TRBV6-5 with TRBJ2-5, with 8 bases that match TRBD2. This CDR3 comprises 15 residues. Germline V gene lookup returns CDR1 MNHEY and CDR2 SVGAGI. Trimming removed 10 bases from V and 4 bases from J; junction bases left unmatched: 14. CDR3 loop: CAIGRTGLVAETQYF. DNA for the CDR3: TGTGCCATCGGAAGAACGGGACTAGTAGCAGAGACCCAGTACTTC.

This clonotype was found many times. The V call is TRBV3-1, the J call TRBJ2-3; either TRBD1 or TRBD2 may supply D (5 bases each). The V end was cut by 8 bases, the J end by 0 bases, with 6 bases between. Germline V gene sequence: CDR1 LGHDT, CDR2 YNNKEL (reference sequence). The CDR3 spans 12 residues. The chain's CDR3 is CASRDSTDTQYF. The CDR3 DNA reads as TGTGCCAGCCGGGACAGCACAGATACGCAGTATTTT.

This clonotype appeared a few times. J is TRBJ2-2 and V is TRBV20-1; TRBD2 is a possible D gene (6 bases). This CDR3 is 14 amino acids long. Trimming stripped 1 base from V and 5 bases from J, with 11 bases between. Per germline, CDR1 DFQATT and CDR2 SNEGSKA (reference sequence). The CDR3 DNA sequence: TGCAGTGCTAGAGTGGGGGGTGCTACCGGGGAGCTGTTTTTT. Translating it yields CSARVGGATGELFF.

The rearrangement links TRBV7-3 to TRBJ2-2, with no clear D. The CDR3 is 14 residues long. The ends were cut back, 5 bases at V and 6 bases at J, with 13 bases in the middle. The germline V gene encodes CDR1 SGHTA and CDR2 FQGTGA. The CDR3 nucleotides read TGTGCCAGCAGCCTACAGAGGAAGGCCGGGGAGCTGTTTTTT. Amino acid sequence: CASSLQRKAGELFF.

The chain employs TRBV12-3 or TRBV12-4 and TRBJ1-6; D not certain. This CDR3 has 16 amino acids. The V end lost 4 bases, the J end lost 0 bases, and 10 bases lay between the germline ends. CDR3: CASSWAGSSYNSPLHF. The DNA for the CDR3 is TGTGCCAGCAGTTGGGCCGGTAGCTCCTATAATTCACCCCTCCACTTT.